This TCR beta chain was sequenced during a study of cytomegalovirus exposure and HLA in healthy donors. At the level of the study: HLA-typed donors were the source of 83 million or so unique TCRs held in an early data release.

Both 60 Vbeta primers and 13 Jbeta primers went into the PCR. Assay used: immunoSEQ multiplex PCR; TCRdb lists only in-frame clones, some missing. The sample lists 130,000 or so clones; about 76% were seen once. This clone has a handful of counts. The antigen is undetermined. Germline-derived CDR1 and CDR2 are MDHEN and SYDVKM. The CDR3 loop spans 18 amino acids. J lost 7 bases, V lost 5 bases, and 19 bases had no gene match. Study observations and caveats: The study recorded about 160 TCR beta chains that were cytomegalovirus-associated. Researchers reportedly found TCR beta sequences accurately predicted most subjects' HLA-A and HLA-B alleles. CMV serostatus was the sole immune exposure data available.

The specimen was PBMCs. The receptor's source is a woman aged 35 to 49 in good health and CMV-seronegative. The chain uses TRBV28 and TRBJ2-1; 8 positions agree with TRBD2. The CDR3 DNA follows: TGTGCCAGCAGTGCCCCCATAAGCGGGAGAGGGAAGCGGAATGAGCAGTTCTTC. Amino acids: CASSAPISGRGKRNEQFF.